The present TCR beta chain was sequenced within a study of CD8 T cells in Susac syndrome. Study results and limitations: The authors acknowledged that their TCR sequencing and HLA analysis involved a relatively small number of individuals.

Reverse transcription of 0.5 to 1 ug RNA used random hexamers. An immunoSEQ multiplex PCR amplified TCR beta CDR3 over 54 Vbeta and 13 Jbeta. TCRdb reanalysed the immunoSEQ multiplex PCR reads using MiXCR and keeps one entry per CDR3 protein. The data hold about 90,000 distinct CDR3 sequences, with 85% to 95% observed a single time. CD8+ and CD4+ T cells from blood underwent TCR beta sequencing. CD8+ and CD4+ T cells were negatively isolated; TEMRA cells were FACS-enriched. Germline values: CDR1 DFQATT, CDR2 SNEGSKA (reference sequence). The CDR3 has 16 residues. The V gene lost 0 bases and the J gene lost 0 bases, with 12 bases spanning the gap. A note on this clonotype: Its antigen is still unknown.

V and J are TRBV20-1 and TRBJ1-3; TRBD1 might be the D (5 bases). This clonotype originated in a human donor in good health. The sequenced sample consisted of CD8+ T cells from PBMCs. DNA for the CDR3: TGCAGTGCTAGAGATCCGGGACCGTCCTCTGGAAACACCATATATTTT. This codes for CSARDPGPSSGNTIYF.